One sample yielded the 27 T cell receptor beta chains listed below, sequenced in a study of T cells after yellow fever vaccination. TCRdb ran MiXCR on the 5' RACE reads and lists one entry per CDR3 protein. The sample has hundreds of thousands of distinct CDR3 sequences, more than 9% seen once. The input for sequencing was PBMCs, taken on the day of the first yellow fever vaccination. The receptors were sampled from a man aged 18 to 30 who received the YFV17D yellow fever vaccine.

This chain uses TRBV7-2 with TRBJ2-1; 15 bases are shared with TRBD2. V trimming: 5 bases; J trimming: 7 bases; junction bases outside the gene matches: 9. This CDR3 region has 17 residues. Germline CDR1 SGHTA, CDR2 FQGNSA. CDR3 residues: CASSPRGLAGGRNEQFF. The CDR3 DNA reads TGTGCCAGCAGCCCCAGGGGACTAGCGGGGGGTAGGAATGAGCAGTTCTTC.

There are a few counts of this clonotype. The chain uses TRBV4-2 and TRBJ1-4, with TRBD1 as a possible D gene (5 bases). CDR3 length: 15 residues. Trimming removed 0 bases at V and 2 bases at J, with 7 bases between. The germline CDR1 and CDR2 sequences are LGHNA and YNFKEQ. The CDR3 sequence: CASSQDGGTNEKLFF. The CDR3 coding sequence is TGTGCCAGCAGCCAAGATGGGGGGACTAATGAAAAACTGTTTTTT.

This clonotype was seen a handful of times. The chain uses TRBV7-2 and TRBJ1-6; no firm D call. V was trimmed by 0 bases and J by 10 bases, leaving 10 bases between them. The CDR3 has 14 residues. Per germline, CDR1 SGHTA and CDR2 FQGNSA. The CDR3 bases are TGTGCCAGCAGCTTAGCGTGGGATGGCTCACCCCTCCACTTT. It specifies CASSLAWDGSPLHF. The whole variable domain, remainder taken from reference TRBV7-2 and TRBJ1-6, is GAGVSQSPSNKVTEKGKDVELRCDPISGHTALYWYRQSLGQGLEFLIYFQGNSAPDKSGLPSDRFSAERTGGSVSTLTIQRTQQEDSAVYLCASSLAWDGSPLHFGNGTRLTVT.

The chain carries TRBV7-3 and TRBJ1-1; D unclear. V lost 11 bases and J lost 2, with 3 bases in between. The CDR3 sequence is 9 residues long. Per the germline V gene, CDR1 is SGHTA and CDR2 is FQGTGA. CDR3 protein: CARNTEAFF. CDR3 nucleotide sequence: TGTGCCCGAAACACTGAAGCTTTCTTT.

There are a few counts of this clonotype. The V call is TRBV9, the J call TRBJ2-1; 15 bases agree with TRBD2. CDR1 and CDR2 (germline): SGDLS, YYNGEE. The J segment lost 3 bases and the V segment lost 0 bases, leaving 4 bases of the junction unmatched. This CDR3 comprises 18 residues. The CDR3 reads CASSVGTSGGALYNEQFF. CDR3 in DNA: TGTGCCAGCAGCGTAGGGACTAGCGGGGGGGCCCTCTACAATGAGCAGTTCTTC.

This chain joins TRBV7-9 and TRBJ1-2; D may be TRBD1 (5 bases). This CDR3 spans 14 amino acids. Germline-derived CDR1 and CDR2 are SEHNR and FQNEAQ (reference sequence). V lost 2 bases and J lost 8, with 15 bases in between. This CDR3 is CASSLTGSVNGYTF. The CDR3 DNA reads TGTGCCAGCAGCTTAACAGGTTCCGTTAACGGCTACACCTTC.

V usage is TRBV18 and J usage is TRBJ1-1; D unclear. V was pared by 3 bases and J by 4 bases, with 18 bases between. The CDR3 spans 16 residues. Per the germline V gene, CDR1 is KGHSH and CDR2 is LQKENI. CDR3 bases: TGTGCCAGCTCACCGGGCTTAATAGGGCCGGGCACTGAAGCTTTCTTT. Protein product: CASSPGLIGPGTEAFF.

The genes are TRBV5-4 and TRBJ1-1; tentative D call: TRBD1 (6 bases). CDR3 length: 13 amino acids. Per the germline V gene, CDR1 is SGHNT and CDR2 is YYREEE (reference sequence). V lost 2 bases and J lost 4, with 9 bases in between. The CDR3 sequence is CASSFEGGTEAFF. The DNA for the CDR3 is TGTGCCAGCAGCTTCGAAGGGGGCACTGAAGCTTTCTTT.

Ten or more counts support this clonotype. The chain carries TRBV30 and TRBJ2-5, with TRBD1 matching over 9 bases. The CDR3 consists of 13 residues. The ends lost 0 bases at V and 5 bases at J; junction bases unmatched: 1. CDR1 is GTSNPN, CDR2 SVGIG, per germline (reference sequence). The CDR3 DNA sequence: TGTGCCTGGAGTGTACAGGGGGCTGAGACCCAGTACTTC. It specifies CAWSVQGAETQYF.

This clonotype was seen repeatedly, ten times or more. V gene TRBV6-2 or TRBV6-3 combines with J gene TRBJ2-5; D possibly corresponds to TRBD1 (5 bases). The CDR3 has 16 amino acids. Between the trimmed V and J ends, which lost 5 bases and 0 bases, there was a span of 16 bases. CDR1 is MNHEY, CDR2 SVGEGT, per germline. CDR3 loop: CASSPRQGADQETQYF. The DNA of the CDR3 is TGTGCCAGCAGTCCCCGGCAGGGTGCGGACCAAGAGACCCAGTACTTC.

A few counts support this clonotype. The rearrangement uses TRBV5-5 and TRBJ2-1, with D unclear. This CDR3 contains 13 residues. With 4 bases removed from V and 7 bases from J, the gap between germline ends came to 12 bases. Germline V gives CDR1 SGHKS, CDR2 YYEKEE (reference sequence). CDR3 protein: CASSPTRRNEQFF. DNA for the CDR3: TGTGCCAGCAGCCCCACCCGGCGGAATGAGCAGTTCTTC. The whole variable domain, remainder taken from reference TRBV5-5 and TRBJ2-1, is DAGVTQSPTHLIKTRGQQVTLRCSPISGHKSVSWYQQVLGQGPQFIFQYYEKEERGRGNFPDRFSARQFPNYSSELNVNALLLGDSALYLCASSPTRRNEQFFGPGTRLTVL.

This clonotype was detected many times. CDR3 loop: CASSMQGWLLRGSGANVLTF. CDR3 DNA sequence: TGCGCCAGCAGCATGCAGGGTTGGTTACTTCGGGGCTCTGGGGCCAACGTCCTGACTTTC. The chain uses TRBV5-1 and TRBJ2-6; the D gene could be TRBD1 or TRBD2 (5 bases each). This CDR3 is 20 amino acids long. Germline V lookup: CDR1 SGHRS, CDR2 YFSETQ. The V end was cut by 4 bases, the J end by 0 bases, with 23 bases between.

This clonotype was picked up a small number of times. The V call is TRBV6-1, the J call TRBJ1-4; D is ambiguous. The CDR3 runs 14 residues. The V gene lost 8 bases and the J gene lost 8 bases, with 18 bases spanning the gap. Germline loops: CDR1 MNHNS, CDR2 SASEGT. As DNA, the CDR3 is TGTGCCAGCTCCCGTGGGCACAACGGAGAAAAACTGTTTTTT. This translates into CASSRGHNGEKLFF.

This clonotype has just a few counts. The chain combines TRBV7-9 with TRBJ1-5; D might be TRBD1 (5 bases). V was clipped by 5 bases and J by 5 bases, with 13 bases between them. The CDR3 has 14 amino acids. CDR1 SEHNR and CDR2 FQNEAQ come from the germline V gene (reference sequence). The CDR3 sequence: CASSGEGTDQPQHF. The CDR3 region has the DNA TGTGCCAGCAGCGGTGAGGGGACCGATCAGCCCCAGCATTTT.

This clonotype appeared many times. This chain connects TRBV4-3 to TRBJ2-2; D is unclear. The CDR3 consists of 16 residues. Trimming pared 0 bases from V and 1 base from J, leaving 9 bases between. Looked up from germline, CDR1 is LGHNA and CDR2 is YSLEER. CDR3 protein: CASSQDRSENTGELFF. In nucleotides, the CDR3 is TGCGCCAGCAGCCAAGATAGGAGCGAGAACACCGGGGAGCTGTTTTTT.

This clonotype was recorded a few times. The rearrangement joins TRBV11-2 to TRBJ2-5; D gene unclear. This CDR3 contains 12 residues. The germline V gene encodes CDR1 SGHAT and CDR2 FQNNGV. V shed 5 bases and J shed 5 bases, with 9 bases lying between them. CDR3 region: CASSPPYETQYF. The CDR3, as DNA: TGTGCCAGCAGCCCTCCTTATGAGACCCAGTACTTC.

J is TRBJ2-1 and V is TRBV4-2, with D possibly matching TRBD1 (5 bases). Trimming removed 1 base at V and 7 bases at J, with 17 bases between. Germline CDR1 and CDR2: LGHNA and YNFKEQ. This CDR3 spans 16 amino acids. In nucleotides, the CDR3 is TGTGCCAGCAGCCAAGGCGGTTCAACAGGACGGAATGAGCAGTTCTTC. This encodes CASSQGGSTGRNEQFF.

This clonotype was picked up many times. The V and J genes are TRBV11-2 and TRBJ2-7, with D perhaps matching TRBD1 (7 bases). The CDR3 spans 14 residues. CDR1 is SGHAT and CDR2 is FQNNGV in the germline V gene. V lost 5 bases and J lost 4, with 15 bases in between. The CDR3 coding sequence is TGTGCCAGCAGCCCCCGGAGGGGGCCATACGAGCAGTACGTC. It codes for CASSPRRGPYEQYV.

This chain joins TRBV7-2 and TRBJ1-2; 11 nucleotides align to TRBD1. Looked up from germline, CDR1 is SGHTA and CDR2 is FQGNSA. This CDR3 contains 14 residues. V lost 4 bases to trimming and J lost 7 bases; unmatched junction nucleotides: 5. CDR3: CASSSPGTGGGYTF. CDR3 nucleotides: TGTGCCAGCAGCTCCCCCGGGACAGGGGGTGGCTACACCTTC.

The table lists this clonotype with a few counts. This rearrangement joins TRBV14 to TRBJ1-1; D is possibly TRBD1 (5 bases). The germline CDR1 and CDR2 sequences are SGHDN and FVKESK. CDR3 size: 16 residues. V was cut by 7 bases and J by 1 base, with 19 bases left in between. The CDR3 is CASTKGSGAGNTEAFF. The CDR3 coding sequence is TGTGCCAGCACCAAAGGGTCCGGGGCGGGGAACACTGAAGCTTTCTTT.

This clonotype appeared a few times. The chain recombines TRBV12-3 or TRBV12-4 with TRBJ2-1, with D perhaps matching TRBD2 (6 bases). V was trimmed by 4 bases and J by 0 bases, leaving 10 bases between them. The CDR3 extends over 15 amino acids. CDR3 region: CASSSAGSSYNEQFF. The CDR3 DNA follows: TGTGCCAGCAGTTCCGCCGGGAGCTCCTACAATGAGCAGTTCTTC.

This clonotype was observed a few times. This chain uses TRBV20-1 with TRBJ2-4; maybe TRBD2 (6 bases). CDR1 and CDR2 (germline): DFQATT, SNEGSKA (reference sequence). Between the trimmed V and J ends, which lost 2 bases and 9 bases, there was a span of 14 bases. The CDR3 spans 13 residues. The CDR3 nucleotides are TGCAGTGCTAGACCCCCCGGGGAGGCCATTCAGTACTTC. It translates to CSARPPGEAIQYF.

This clonotype has more than one count but fewer than ten. The rearrangement uses TRBV6-2 or TRBV6-3 and TRBJ1-5; D perhaps matches TRBD1 (5 bases). The CDR3 spans 16 residues. Looked up from germline, CDR1 is MNHEY and CDR2 is SVGEGT. V lost 2 bases and J 5 bases, leaving 16 bases between the germline ends. The CDR3 nucleotides are TGTGCCAGCAGTTACACCGACAGTCTCTCAGATCAGCCCCAGCATTTT. Amino acids: CASSYTDSLSDQPQHF.

This clonotype has ten or more counts. The rearrangement links TRBV19 to TRBJ2-4; TRBD2 is a possible D gene (5 bases). The germline CDR1 and CDR2 sequences are LNHDA and SQIVND (reference sequence). V was cut by 2 bases and J by 2 bases, with 7 bases left in between. The CDR3 is made up of 14 amino acids. The DNA for the CDR3 is TGTGCCAGTAGTATAACGGGATCCAAAAACATTCAGTACTTC. Protein sequence: CASSITGSKNIQYF.

A few counts support this clonotype. The chain recombines TRBV5-1 with TRBJ1-5; tentatively, D is TRBD1 (6 bases). Trimming left V 4 bases short and J 3 bases short, with 14 bases between. This CDR3 has 15 residues. CDR1 SGHRS and CDR2 YFSETQ come from the germline V gene. CDR3: CASSPGDNNNQPQHF. The DNA of the CDR3 is TGCGCCAGCAGCCCAGGGGACAACAACAATCAGCCCCAGCATTTT. Filled out from reference TRBV5-1 and TRBJ1-5, the complete variable domain reads KAGVTQTPRYLIKTRGQQVTLSCSPISGHRSVSWYQQTPGQGLQFLFEYFSETQRNKGNFPGRFSGRQFSNSRSEMNVSTLELGDSALYLCASSPGDNNNQPQHFGDGTRLSIL.

This clonotype was found a few times. The chain has TRBV20-1 and TRBJ1-4; D remains ambiguous. The germline CDR1 and CDR2 sequences are DFQATT and SNEGSKA (reference sequence). CDR3 size: 15 residues. V dropped 2 bases and J dropped 9 bases, with 19 bases sitting between them. CDR3 DNA sequence: TGCAGTGCTAGATTGACGGCGACCTATGCGAAAAAACTGTTTTTT. Amino acid sequence: CSARLTATYAKKLFF.

This clonotype has only a few counts. The chain carries TRBV27 and TRBJ2-7; D unclear. Trimming stripped 2 bases from V and 2 bases from J, with 10 bases between. In germline, CDR1 is MNHEY, CDR2 SMNVEV (reference sequence). The CDR3 is 14 residues long. CDR3 amino acids: CASSLRSVTYEQYF. CDR3 nucleotides: TGTGCCAGCAGTTTAAGGTCGGTAACCTACGAGCAGTACTTC.